The source of this T cell receptor (beta chain) is a study of CD4 and CD8 cells across lung adenocarcinoma regions. In germline, CDR1 is KGHDR, CDR2 SFDVKD. The CDR3 is 13 amino acids. V shed 12 bases and J shed 13 bases, with 24 bases lying between them. Donors had localized lung adenocarcinoma, a non-small cell lung cancer. TCRdb itself ran the PCR reads through MiXCR, one entry per CDR3 protein. The sample contains nearly 9,500 distinct CDR3 sequences, around half of which appear only once. The source material was CD8+ T cells from the margin of a lung tumor. The genes are TRBV24-1 and TRBJ2-4, with TRBD2 as a possible D gene (5 bases). This sequence originates from a female donor with lung adenocarcinoma. The CD4 and CD8 labels of this study may be unreliable. CDR3 nucleotides: TGTGCCCGCAGAGGGTTTGAAGAAGACACCCAGTACTTC. This gives the protein CARRGFEEDTQYF.